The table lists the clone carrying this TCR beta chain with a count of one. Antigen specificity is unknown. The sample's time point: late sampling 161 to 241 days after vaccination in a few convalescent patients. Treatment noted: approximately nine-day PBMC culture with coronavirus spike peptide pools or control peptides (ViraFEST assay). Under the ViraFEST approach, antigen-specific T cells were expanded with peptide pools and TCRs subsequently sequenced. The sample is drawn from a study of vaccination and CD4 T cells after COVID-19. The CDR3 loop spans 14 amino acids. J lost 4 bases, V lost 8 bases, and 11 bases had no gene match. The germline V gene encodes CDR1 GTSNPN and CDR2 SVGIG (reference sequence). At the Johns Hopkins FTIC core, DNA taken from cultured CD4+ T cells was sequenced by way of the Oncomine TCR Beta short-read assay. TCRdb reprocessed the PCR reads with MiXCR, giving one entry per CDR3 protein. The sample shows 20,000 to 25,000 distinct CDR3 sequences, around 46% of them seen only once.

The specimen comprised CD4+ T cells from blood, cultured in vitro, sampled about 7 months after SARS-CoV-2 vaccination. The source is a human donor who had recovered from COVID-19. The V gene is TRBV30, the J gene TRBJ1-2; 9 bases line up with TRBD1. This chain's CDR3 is CAQSRTGASYGYTF. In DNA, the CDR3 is TGTGCCCAATCTCGGACAGGGGCGAGCTATGGCTACACCTTC.